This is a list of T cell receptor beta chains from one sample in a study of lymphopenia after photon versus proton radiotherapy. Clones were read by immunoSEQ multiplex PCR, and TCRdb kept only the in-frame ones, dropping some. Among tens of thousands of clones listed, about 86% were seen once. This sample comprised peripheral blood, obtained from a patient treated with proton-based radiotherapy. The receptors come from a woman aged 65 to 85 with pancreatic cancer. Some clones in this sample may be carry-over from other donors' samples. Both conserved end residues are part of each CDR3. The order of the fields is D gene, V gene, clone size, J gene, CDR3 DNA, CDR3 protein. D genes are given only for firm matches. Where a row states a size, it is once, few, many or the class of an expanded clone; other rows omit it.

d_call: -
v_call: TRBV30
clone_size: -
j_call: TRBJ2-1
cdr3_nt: TGTGCCTGGAGTGTATCGCACAATGAGCAGTTCTTC
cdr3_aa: CAWSVSHNEQFF

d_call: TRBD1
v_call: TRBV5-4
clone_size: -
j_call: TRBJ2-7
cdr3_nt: TGTGCCAGCAGCGTAACAGGGGGCTTAAAGTACGAGCAGTACTTC
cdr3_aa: CASSVTGGLKYEQYF

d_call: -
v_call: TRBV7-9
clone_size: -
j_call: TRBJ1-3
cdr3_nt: TGTGCCAGCAGCTTAGGGGCTAGCTCTGGAAACACCATATATTTT
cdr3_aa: CASSLGASSGNTIYF

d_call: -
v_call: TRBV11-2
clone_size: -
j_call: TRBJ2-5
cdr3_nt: TGTGCCAGCACGGCGGGGCAGCAAGAGACCCAGTACTTC
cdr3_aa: CASTAGQQETQYF

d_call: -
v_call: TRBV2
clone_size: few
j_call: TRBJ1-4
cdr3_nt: TGTGCCAGCAGCCCCACTTCAGGGGTTACCGAAAAACTGTTTTTT
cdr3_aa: CASSPTSGVTEKLFF

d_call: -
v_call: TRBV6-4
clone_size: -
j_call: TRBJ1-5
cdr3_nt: TGTGCCAGCAGTGAAAACGGGGCAGGGCCCCAGCATTTT
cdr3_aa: CASSENGAGPQHF

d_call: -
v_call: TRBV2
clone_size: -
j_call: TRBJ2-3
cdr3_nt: TGTGCCAGCACTTGGGAGCTTAGCACAGATACGCAGTATTTT
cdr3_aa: CASTWELSTDTQYF

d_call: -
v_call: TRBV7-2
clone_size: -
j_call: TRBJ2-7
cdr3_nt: TGTGCCAGCAGCATGACCGGGAACTCCTACGAGCAGTACTTC
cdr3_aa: CASSMTGNSYEQYF

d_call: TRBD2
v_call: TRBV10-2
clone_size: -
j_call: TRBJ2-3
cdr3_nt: TGCGCCAGCACCAGACTAGCGGGAGAAGATACGCAGTATTTT
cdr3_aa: CASTRLAGEDTQYF

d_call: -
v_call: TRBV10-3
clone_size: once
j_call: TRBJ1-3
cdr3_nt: TGTGCCATCAGTGAGTCGGGACGTATCTCTGGAAACACCATATATTTT
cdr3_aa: CAISESGRISGNTIYF

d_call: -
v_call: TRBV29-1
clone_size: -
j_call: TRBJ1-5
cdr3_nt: TGCAGCGTTGAGGTCAGGGGAGGCCAGCCCCAGCATTTT
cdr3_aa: CSVEVRGGQPQHF

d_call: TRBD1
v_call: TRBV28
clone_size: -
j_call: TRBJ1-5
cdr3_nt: TGTGCCAGCAGTGCGTGGGACAGGGGGAGCAATCAGCCCCAGCATTTT
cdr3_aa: CASSAWDRGSNQPQHF

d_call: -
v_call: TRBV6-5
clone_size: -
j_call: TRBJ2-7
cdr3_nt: TGTGCCAGCAGTTACGCGGGTCGCGAGCAGTACTTC
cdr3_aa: CASSYAGREQYF

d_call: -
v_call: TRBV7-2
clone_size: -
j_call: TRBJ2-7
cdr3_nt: TGTGCCAGCAGCTTAGGTTTCGCTAGCATCAACGAGCAGTACTTC
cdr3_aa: CASSLGFASINEQYF

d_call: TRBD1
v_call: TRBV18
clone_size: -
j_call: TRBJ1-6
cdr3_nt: TGTGCCAGCTCACCGGGACAGGATTATTCACCCCTCCACTTT
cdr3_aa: CASSPGQDYSPLHF

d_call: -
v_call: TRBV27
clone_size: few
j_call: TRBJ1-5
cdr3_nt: TGTGCCAGCAGTTTCTCAAAAAGCAATCAGCCCCAGCATTTT
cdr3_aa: CASSFSKSNQPQHF

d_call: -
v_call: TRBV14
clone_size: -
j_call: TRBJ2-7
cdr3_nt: TGTGCCAGCAGCCAAGAAGGAGGCGAGCAGTACTTC
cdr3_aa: CASSQEGGEQYF

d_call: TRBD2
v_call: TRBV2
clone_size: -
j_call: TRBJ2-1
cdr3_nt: TGTGCCAGCAGCCAGCGGGATTTGGCATCATACAATGAGCAGTTCTTC
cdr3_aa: CASSQRDLASYNEQFF

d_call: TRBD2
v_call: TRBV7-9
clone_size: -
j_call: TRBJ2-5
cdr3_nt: TGTGCCAGCAGCTCCCCCGGGACTGCGGGAGTAGAGACCCAGTACTTC
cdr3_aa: CASSSPGTAGVETQYF

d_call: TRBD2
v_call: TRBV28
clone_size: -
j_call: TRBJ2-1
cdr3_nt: TGTGCCAGCAGCACGACTAGCGGGAACTCCTACAATGAGCAGTTCTTC
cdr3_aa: CASSTTSGNSYNEQFF

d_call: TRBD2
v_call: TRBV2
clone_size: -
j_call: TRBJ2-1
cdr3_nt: TGTGCCAGCAGCACTCCCGGGGGGGGGACCTACAATGAGCAGTTCTTC
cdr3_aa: CASSTPGGGTYNEQFF

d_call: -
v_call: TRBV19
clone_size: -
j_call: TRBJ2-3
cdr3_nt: TGTGCCAGTAGTATAGAAGGGAGCACAGATACGCAGTATTTT
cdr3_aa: CASSIEGSTDTQYF

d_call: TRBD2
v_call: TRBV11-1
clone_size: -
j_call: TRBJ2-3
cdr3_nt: TGTGCCAGCAGCCGCCAACTAGCGGGAGCTACAGATACGCAGTATTTT
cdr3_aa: CASSRQLAGATDTQYF

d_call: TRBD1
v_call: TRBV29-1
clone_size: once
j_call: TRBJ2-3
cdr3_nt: TGCAGCGTTGATGGACAGGGGGGGACAGATACGCAGTATTTT
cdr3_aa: CSVDGQGGTDTQYF

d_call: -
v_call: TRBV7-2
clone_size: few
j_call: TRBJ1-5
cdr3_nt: TGTGCCAGCAGCTTAGTAGCCGGGGCCAGCAATCAGCCCCAGCATTTT
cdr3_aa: CASSLVAGASNQPQHF

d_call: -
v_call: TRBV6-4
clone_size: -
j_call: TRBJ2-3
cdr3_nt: TGTGCCAGCAGTGACTCGCCGGGTGGGGCAGATACGCAGTATTTT
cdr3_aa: CASSDSPGGADTQYF

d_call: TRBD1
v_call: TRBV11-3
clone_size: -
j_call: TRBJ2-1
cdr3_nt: TGTGCCAGCAGCCCCCCGACAGGGGGAGTCAATGAGCAGTTCTTC
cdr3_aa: CASSPPTGGVNEQFF

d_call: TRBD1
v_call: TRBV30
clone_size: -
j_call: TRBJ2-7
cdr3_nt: TGTGCCTGGATCAAATGGGGACAGGGGGACTCCTACGAGCAGTACTTC
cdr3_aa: CAWIKWGQGDSYEQYF

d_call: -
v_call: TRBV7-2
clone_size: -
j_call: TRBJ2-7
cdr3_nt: TGTGCCAGCAGCGTCAGGGCGAGTTCCCGTTACGAGCAGTACTTC
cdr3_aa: CASSVRASSRYEQYF

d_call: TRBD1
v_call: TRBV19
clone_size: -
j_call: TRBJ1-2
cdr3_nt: TGTGCCAGTAGGGACAGGGACATGCCCTTCTATGGCCACACCTTC
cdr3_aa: CASRDRDMPFYGHTF

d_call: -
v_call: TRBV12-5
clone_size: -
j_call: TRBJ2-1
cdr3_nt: TGTGCTAGTGGTACTGAGAGGGATCCCATCAATGAGCAGTTCTTC
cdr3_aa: CASGTERDPINEQFF

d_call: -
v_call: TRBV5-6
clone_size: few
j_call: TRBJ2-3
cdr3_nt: TGTGCCAGCAGCTTTATCGCCGATACGCAGTATTTT
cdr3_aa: CASSFIADTQYF

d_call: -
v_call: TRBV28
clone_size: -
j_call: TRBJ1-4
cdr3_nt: TGTGCGACTCGGACGGCAACTAATGAAAAACTGTTTTTT
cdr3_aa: CATRTATNEKLFF

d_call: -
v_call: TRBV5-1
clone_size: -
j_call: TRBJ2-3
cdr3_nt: TGCGCCAGCAGAGGCCGGCCTACTAGCACAGATACGCAGTATTTT
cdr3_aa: CASRGRPTSTDTQYF

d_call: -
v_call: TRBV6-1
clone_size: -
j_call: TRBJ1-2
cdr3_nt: TGTGCCAGCCTAACTACAGGGTTAAATGGCTACACCTTC
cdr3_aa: CASLTTGLNGYTF

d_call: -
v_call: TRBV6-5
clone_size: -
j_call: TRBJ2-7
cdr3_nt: TGTGCCAGCAGTTACGACACCTACTACGAGCAGTACTTC
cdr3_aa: CASSYDTYYEQYF

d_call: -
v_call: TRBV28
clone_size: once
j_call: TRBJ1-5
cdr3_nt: TGTGCCAGCAGTGGGGGGGCGGAACAGCCCCAGCATTTT
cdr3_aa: CASSGGAEQPQHF

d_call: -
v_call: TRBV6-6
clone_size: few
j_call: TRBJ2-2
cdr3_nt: TGTGCCAGCAGTTACTGGGGTTCGAACACCGGGGAGCTGTTTTTT
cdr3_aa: CASSYWGSNTGELFF

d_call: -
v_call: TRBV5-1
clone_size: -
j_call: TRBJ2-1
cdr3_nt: TGCGCCAGCAGCTTGATGTTGCGCAGCTCCTACAATGAGCAGTTCTTC
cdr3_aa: CASSLMLRSSYNEQFF

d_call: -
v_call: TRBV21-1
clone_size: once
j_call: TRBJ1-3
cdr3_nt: TGTGCCAGCAGCCCCCCTTTTCGGGACACGTGTAATTCAAGCTCTGGAAACACCATATATTTT
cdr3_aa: CASSPPFRDTCNSSSGNTIYF

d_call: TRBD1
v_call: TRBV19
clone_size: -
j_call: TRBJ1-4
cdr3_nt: TGTGCCAGTAGTACCCGGGACAGGGGAAATGAAAAACTGTTTTTT
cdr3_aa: CASSTRDRGNEKLFF